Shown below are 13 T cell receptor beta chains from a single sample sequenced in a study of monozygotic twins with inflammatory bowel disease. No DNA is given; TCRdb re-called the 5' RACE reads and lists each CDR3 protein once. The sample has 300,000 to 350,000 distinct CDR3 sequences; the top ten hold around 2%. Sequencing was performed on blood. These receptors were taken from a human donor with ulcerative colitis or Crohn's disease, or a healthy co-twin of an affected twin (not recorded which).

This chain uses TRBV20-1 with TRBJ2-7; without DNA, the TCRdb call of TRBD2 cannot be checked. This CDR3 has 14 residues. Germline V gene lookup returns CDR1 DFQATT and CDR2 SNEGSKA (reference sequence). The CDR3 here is CSASGGALAYEQYF.

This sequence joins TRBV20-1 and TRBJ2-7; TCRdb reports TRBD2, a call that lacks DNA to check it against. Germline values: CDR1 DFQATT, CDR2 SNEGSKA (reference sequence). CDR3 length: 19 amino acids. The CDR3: CSARDRGTSGGPSSYEQYF.

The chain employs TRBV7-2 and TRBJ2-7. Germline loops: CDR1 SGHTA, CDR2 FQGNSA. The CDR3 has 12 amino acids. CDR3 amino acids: CASSPNLYEQYF.

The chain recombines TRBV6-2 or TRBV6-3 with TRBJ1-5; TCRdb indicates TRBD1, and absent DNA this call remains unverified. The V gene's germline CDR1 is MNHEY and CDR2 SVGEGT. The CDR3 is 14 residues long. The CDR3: CASSSGQGGRPQHF.

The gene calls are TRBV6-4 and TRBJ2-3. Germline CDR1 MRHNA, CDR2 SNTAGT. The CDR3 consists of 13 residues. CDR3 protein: CASSDGSVDTQYF.

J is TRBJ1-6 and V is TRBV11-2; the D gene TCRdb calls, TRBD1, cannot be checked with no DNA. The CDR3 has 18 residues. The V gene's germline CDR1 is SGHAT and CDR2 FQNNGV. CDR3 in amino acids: CASSETTGFFSYNSPLHF.

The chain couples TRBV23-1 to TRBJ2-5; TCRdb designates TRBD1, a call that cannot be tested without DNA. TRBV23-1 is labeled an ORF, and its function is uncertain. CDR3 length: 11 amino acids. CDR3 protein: CASRRGETQYF.

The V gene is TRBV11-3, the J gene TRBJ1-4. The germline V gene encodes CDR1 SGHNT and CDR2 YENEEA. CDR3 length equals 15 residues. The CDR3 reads CASSFRPVLNEKLFF. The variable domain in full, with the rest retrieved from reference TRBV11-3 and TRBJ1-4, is EAGVVQSPRYKIIEKKQPVAFWCNPISGHNTLYWYLQNLGQGPELLIRYENEEAVDDSQLPKDRFSAERLKGVDSTLKIQPAELGDSAVYLCASSFRPVLNEKLFFGSGTQLSVL.

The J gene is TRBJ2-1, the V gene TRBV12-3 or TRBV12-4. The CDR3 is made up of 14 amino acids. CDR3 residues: CASKGIISYNEQFF.

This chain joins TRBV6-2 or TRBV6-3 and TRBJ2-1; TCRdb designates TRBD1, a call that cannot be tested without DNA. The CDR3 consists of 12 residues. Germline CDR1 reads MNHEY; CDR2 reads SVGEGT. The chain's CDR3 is CASSNRQGTKFF.

CDR3 amino acids: CAWRNPGGSPLHF. The chain links TRBV30 to TRBJ1-6. This CDR3 contains 13 residues. The germline V gene encodes CDR1 GTSNPN and CDR2 SVGIG (reference sequence).

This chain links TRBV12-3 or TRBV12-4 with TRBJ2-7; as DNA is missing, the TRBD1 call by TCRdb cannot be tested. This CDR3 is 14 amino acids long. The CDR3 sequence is CASSLVAGTAPRNF.

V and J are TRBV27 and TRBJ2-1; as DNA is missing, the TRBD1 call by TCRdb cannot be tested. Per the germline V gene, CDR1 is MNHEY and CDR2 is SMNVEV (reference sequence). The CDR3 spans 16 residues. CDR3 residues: CASSLVTGGPYNEQFF.